This T cell receptor beta chain was observed in a study of blood T cell repertoires in COVID-19. CDR1 is SGHTA, CDR2 FQGNSA, per germline. The V and J ends lost 0 bases and 8 bases respectively, with 17 bases between them. This CDR3 is built from 16 residues. As processed by the authors: Amplification with reference gene primers provided the estimates of nucleated cell counts. Clones were read by immunoSEQ multiplex PCR, and TCRdb kept only the in-frame ones, dropping some. That table gives V, J and clone size, and the DNA gave D and trimming. The sample yields a few hundred thousand clones, around nine tenths seen once.

What was sequenced was peripheral blood. V gene TRBV7-2 combines with J gene TRBJ2-1; perhaps TRBD2 as D (5 bases). The TCR sequence derives from a human donor in a cohort sampled during active COVID-19. CDR3 in amino acids: CASSLAAGVDVHEQFF. The CDR3 DNA is TGTGCCAGCAGCTTAGCGGCGGGCGTGGATGTGCATGAGCAGTTCTTC.